This T cell receptor (beta chain) was documented in a study of patients and donors after allogeneic stem cell transplantation (dated by TCRdb to 2020 to 2021). From the cysteine up to the phenylalanine, the CDR3 has a length of 16 residues. Only the CDR3 DNA is retained, 48 bases long and in frame from the first base. V is clipped by 3 bases and J by 1 base, and the sequence between their germline boundaries is 13 bases long. The germline V gene provides CDR1 KGHDR and CDR2 SFDVKD. Notes on this clonotype: This clone's antigen is unknown. No base qualities exist here, and no much larger clone lies one base off it.

The library was made by RT-PCR. This sample was sequenced with a NextSeq 550. The public sequencing data were trimmed at Q25 with fastp and processed into clonotypes with MiXCR by TCRdb, which kept only in-frame beta chains. Records with the same CDR3 protein are collapsed into one entry carrying the most frequent genes and DNA. The sample table contains approximately 220,000 distinct CDR3 sequences; only one count was recorded for around 40% of them. Jointly, the top ten make up about 9.9% of the sample. Sequencing input: blood, either unsorted or a sorted T cell fraction (not recorded which). The chain links TRBV24-1 with TRBJ2-3; the D gene assignment is ambiguous. This receptor was identified in a human donor who was either an allogeneic HSCT recipient or a stem cell or donor lymphocyte infusion donor (not recorded which). It is not recorded whose cells these are; they may come from a transplant donor. The DNA sequence follows: TGTGCCACCAGTGATAACTCGGGTCGGGGCACAGATACGCAGTATTTT. This yields the protein CATSDNSGRGTDTQYF.